This record covers a single T cell receptor (beta chain). This entry belongs to a study of blood T cell repertoires in COVID-19. Turning to the study itself: T cells, B-cell-depleted T cells, or PBMCs provided the cDNA or gDNA that served as material.

Per the authors' pipeline: The authors estimated nucleated cell counts from reference gene primer amplification. Clones were read by immunoSEQ multiplex PCR, and TCRdb kept only the in-frame ones, dropping some. The V and J calls and clone size were taken over from that table, and D and trimming were inferred from the DNA. The table records around 250,000 clones, 75% to 90% of them present only once. After removal of 4 bases from V and 6 bases from J, the junction contained 4 bases not matched to a gene. The CDR3 covers 14 residues. CDR1 and CDR2 (germline): SGHNT, YENEEA. Individuals drawn from some 25 US areas were roughly 18 to 95 years old. Cohort placement rested on clinical history that participants reported themselves.

Sequencing used PBMCs or T cells enriched from blood (not recorded which). This TCR was sampled from a woman in her twenties or thirties with acute COVID-19. This chain connects TRBV11-3 to TRBJ2-1, with 9 bases identical to TRBD2. In DNA, the CDR3 is TGTGCCAGCAGCTCAGGACTAGCGCCCAATGAGCAGTTCTTC. Translating gives CASSSGLAPNEQFF. Supplemented by reference TRBV11-3 and TRBJ2-1, the full variable domain reads EAGVVQSPRYKIIEKKQPVAFWCNPISGHNTLYWYLQNLGQGPELLIRYENEEAVDDSQLPKDRFSAERLKGVDSTLKIQPAELGDSAVYLCASSSGLAPNEQFFGPGTRLTVL.